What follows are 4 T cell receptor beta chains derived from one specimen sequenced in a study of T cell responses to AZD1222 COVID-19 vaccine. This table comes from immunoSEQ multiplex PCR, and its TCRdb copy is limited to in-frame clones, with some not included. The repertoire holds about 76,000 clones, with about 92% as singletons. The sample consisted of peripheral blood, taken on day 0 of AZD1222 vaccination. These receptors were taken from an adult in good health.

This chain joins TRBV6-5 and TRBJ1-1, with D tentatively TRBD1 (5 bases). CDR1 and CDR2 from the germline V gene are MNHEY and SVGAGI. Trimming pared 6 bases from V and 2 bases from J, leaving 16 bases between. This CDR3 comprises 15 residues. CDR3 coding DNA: TGTGCCAGCAGCCAAAACAGGAACACAAACACTGAAGCTTTCTTT. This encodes CASSQNRNTNTEAFF.

The CDR3 sequence: CATSEYPRASGANVLTF. Here the CDR3 DNA reads TGTGCCACCAGTGAATACCCGCGTGCCTCTGGGGCCAACGTCCTGACTTTC. This chain links TRBV24-1 with TRBJ2-6; no clear D gene. Trimming cost V 4 bases and J 0 bases, with 12 bases left between them. Germline CDR1 reads KGHDR; CDR2 reads SFDVKD. The CDR3 covers 17 residues.

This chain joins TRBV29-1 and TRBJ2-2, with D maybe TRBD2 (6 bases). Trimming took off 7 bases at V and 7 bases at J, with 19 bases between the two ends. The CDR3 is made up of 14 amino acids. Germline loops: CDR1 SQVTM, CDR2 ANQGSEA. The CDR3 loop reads CSGRTRVEGGELFF. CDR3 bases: TGCAGCGGGCGGACTCGAGTGGAGGGCGGGGAGCTGTTTTTT.

In DNA form, the CDR3 reads TGTGCCACCAGTCCGGCGGGCGGTCACACTGAAGCTTTCTTT. This encodes CATSPAGGHTEAFF. The chain combines TRBV24-1 with TRBJ1-1, with no clear D. The CDR3 is 14 amino acids. With 6 bases removed from V and 3 bases from J, the gap between germline ends came to 13 bases. Germline V gene lookup returns CDR1 KGHDR and CDR2 SFDVKD.